The sequence of this T cell receptor beta chain was determined in a study of T cells in Graves' hyperthyroidism and ophthalmopathy. Study-wide context: Peripheral blood was taken when the disease was first diagnosed, before any treatment began. General observations from the study: Prediction of ophthalmopathy progression came a median around 6.1 months pre-onset.

Amplification targeted TCR beta CDR3 regions from RNA transcripts. HTBI primers drove first-round RT-PCR of the TCR CDR3. TCRdb reprocessed the multiplex PCR reads with MiXCR, giving one entry per CDR3 protein. The table lists 350,000 to 400,000 distinct CDR3 sequences, 14% to 15% of them singletons. PBMCs were sourced from less than 12 ml fresh peripheral blood. This clonotype was recorded at least ten times. What it binds is unknown. Per germline, CDR1 SGHTA and CDR2 FQGNSA. The CDR3 extends over 13 amino acids. V shed 3 bases, J shed 3 bases, and the junction held 2 bases outside the gene matches. V and J are TRBV7-2 and TRBJ2-7; 7 nucleotides line up with TRBD1. The specimen sequenced was blood. This TCR was sampled from a woman in her twenties or thirties with Graves' hyperthyroidism. The CDR3 region is CASSLWDSYEQYF. The CDR3 DNA is TGTGCCAGCAGCTTGTGGGACAGCTACGAGCAGTACTTC.